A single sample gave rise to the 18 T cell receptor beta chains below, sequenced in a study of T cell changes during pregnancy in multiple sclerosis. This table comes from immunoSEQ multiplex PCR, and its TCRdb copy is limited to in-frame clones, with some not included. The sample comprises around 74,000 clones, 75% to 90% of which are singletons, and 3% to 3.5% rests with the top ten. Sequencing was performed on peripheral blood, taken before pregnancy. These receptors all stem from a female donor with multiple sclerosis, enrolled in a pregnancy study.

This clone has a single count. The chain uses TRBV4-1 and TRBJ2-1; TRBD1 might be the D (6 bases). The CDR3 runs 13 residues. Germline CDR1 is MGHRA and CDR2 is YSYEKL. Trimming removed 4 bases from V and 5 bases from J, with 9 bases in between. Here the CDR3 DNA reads TGCGCCAGCAGCCCAGGGGTCCACAATGAGCAGTTCTTC. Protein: CASSPGVHNEQFF.

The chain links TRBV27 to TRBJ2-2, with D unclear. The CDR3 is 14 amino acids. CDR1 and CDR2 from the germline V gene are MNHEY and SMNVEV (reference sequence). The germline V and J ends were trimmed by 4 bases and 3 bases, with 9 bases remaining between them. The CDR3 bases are TGTGCCAGCAGTTCCGGGTTTTACACCGGGGAGCTGTTTTTT. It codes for CASSSGFYTGELFF.

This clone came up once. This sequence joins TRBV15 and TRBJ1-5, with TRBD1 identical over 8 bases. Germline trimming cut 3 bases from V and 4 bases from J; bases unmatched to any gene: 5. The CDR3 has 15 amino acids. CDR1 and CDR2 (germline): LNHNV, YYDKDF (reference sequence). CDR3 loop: CATSSVNRGNQPQHF. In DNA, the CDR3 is TGTGCCACCAGCAGTGTAAACAGGGGGAATCAGCCCCAGCATTTT.

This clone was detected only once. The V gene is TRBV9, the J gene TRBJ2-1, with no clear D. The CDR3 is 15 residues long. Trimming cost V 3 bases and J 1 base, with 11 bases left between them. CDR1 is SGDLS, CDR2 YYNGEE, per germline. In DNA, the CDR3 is TGTGCCAGCAGCGCTAGACTGGAATCCTACAATGAGCAGTTCTTC. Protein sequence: CASSARLESYNEQFF.

The CDR3 coding sequence is TGTGCCAGCAGCCCGCGGACAGGGGATACCTACAATGAGCAGTTCTTC. Its translation is CASSPRTGDTYNEQFF. V gene TRBV5-4 combines with J gene TRBJ2-1, with 9 nucleotides matching TRBD1. In germline, CDR1 is SGHNT, CDR2 YYREEE (reference sequence). The CDR3 covers 16 residues. Germline trimming cut 4 bases from V and 2 bases from J; bases unmatched to any gene: 7.

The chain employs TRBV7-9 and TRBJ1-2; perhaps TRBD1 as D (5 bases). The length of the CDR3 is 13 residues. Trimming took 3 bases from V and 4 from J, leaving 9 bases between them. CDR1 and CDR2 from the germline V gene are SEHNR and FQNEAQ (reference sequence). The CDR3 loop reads CASSFLGVYGYTF. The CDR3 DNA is TGTGCCAGCAGCTTTTTAGGGGTCTATGGCTACACCTTC. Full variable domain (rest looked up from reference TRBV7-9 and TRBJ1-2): DTGVSQNPRHKITKRGQNVTFRCDPISEHNRLYWYRQTLGQGPEFLTYFQNEAQLEKSRLLSDRFSAERPKGSFSTLEIQRTEQGDSAMYLCASSFLGVYGYTFGSGTRLTVV.

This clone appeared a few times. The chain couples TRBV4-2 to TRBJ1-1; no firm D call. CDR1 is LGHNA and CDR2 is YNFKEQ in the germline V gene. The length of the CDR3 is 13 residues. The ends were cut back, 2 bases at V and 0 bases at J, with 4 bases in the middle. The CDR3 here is CASSQQMNTEAFF. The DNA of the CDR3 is TGTGCCAGCAGCCAACAGATGAACACTGAAGCTTTCTTT.

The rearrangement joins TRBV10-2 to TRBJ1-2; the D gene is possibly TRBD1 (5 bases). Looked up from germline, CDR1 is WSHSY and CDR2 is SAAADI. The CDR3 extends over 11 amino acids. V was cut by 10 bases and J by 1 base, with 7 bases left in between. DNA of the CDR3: TGCGCCACCGACAGTAACTATGGCTACACCTTC. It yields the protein CATDSNYGYTF.

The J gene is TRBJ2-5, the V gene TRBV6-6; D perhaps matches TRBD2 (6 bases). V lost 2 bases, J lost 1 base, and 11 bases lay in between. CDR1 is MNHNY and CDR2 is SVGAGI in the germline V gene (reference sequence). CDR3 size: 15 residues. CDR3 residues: CASSYGGTLQETQYF. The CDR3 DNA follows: TGTGCCAGCAGTTACGGAGGGACTCTCCAAGAGACCCAGTACTTC.

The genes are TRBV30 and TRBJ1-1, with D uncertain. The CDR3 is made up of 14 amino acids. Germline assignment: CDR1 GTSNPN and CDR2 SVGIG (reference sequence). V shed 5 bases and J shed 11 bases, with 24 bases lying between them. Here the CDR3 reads CAWYPLVGFSSAFF. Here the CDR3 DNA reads TGTGCCTGGTACCCCCTCGTCGGGTTTAGCTCGGCTTTCTTT.

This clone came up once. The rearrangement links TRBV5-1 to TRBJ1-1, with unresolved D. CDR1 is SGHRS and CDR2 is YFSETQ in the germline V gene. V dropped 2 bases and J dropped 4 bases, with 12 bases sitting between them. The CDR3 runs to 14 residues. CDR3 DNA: TGCGCCAGCAGCTTTGAGCCAGGTTTCACTGAAGCTTTCTTT. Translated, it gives CASSFEPGFTEAFF.

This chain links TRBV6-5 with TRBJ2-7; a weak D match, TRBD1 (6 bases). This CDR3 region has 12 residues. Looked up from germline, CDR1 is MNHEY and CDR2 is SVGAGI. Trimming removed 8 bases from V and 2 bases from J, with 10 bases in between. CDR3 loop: CASSQGPYEQYF. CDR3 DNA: TGTGCCAGCTCTCAGGGGCCCTACGAGCAGTACTTC.

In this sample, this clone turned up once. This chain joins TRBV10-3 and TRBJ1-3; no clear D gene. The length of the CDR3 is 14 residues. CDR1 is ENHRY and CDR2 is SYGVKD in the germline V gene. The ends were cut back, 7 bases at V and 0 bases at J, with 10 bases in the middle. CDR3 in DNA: TGTGCCATCAACCAGGAGGCCTCTGGAAACACCATATATTTT. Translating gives CAINQEASGNTIYF.

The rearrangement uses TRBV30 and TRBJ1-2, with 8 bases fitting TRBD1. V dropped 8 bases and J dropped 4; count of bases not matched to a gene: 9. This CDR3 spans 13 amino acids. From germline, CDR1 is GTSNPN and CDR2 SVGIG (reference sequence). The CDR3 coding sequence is TGTGCCGGGACAGGACAAGTGGGCTATGGCTACACCTTC. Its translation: CAGTGQVGYGYTF.

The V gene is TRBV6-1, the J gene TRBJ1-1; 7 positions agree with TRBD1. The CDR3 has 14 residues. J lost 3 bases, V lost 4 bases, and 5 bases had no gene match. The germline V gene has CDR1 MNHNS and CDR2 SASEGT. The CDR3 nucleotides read TGTGCCAGCAGTGGACAGGGCACGGACACTGAAGCTTTCTTT. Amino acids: CASSGQGTDTEAFF.

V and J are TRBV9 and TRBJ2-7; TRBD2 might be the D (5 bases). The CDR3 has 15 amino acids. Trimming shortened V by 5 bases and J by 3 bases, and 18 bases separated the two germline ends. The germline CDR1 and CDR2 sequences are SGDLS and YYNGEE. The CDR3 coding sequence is TGTGCCAGCAGTGGTGAGAGGAGAGGGCACTACGAGCAGTACTTC. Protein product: CASSGERRGHYEQYF.

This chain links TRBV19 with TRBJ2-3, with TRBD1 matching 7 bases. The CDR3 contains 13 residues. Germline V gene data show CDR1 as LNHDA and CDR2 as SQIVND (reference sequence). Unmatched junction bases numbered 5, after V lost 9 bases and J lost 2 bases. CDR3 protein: CASTGEITDTQYF. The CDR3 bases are TGTGCCAGCACAGGGGAAATCACAGATACGCAGTATTTT.

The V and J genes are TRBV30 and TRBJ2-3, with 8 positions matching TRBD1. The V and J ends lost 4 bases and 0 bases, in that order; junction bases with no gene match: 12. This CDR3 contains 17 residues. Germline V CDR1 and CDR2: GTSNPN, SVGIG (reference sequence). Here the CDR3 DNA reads TGTGCCTGGAATGGCGCAGGGGGCCCTCATAGCACAGATACGCAGTATTTT. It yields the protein CAWNGAGGPHSTDTQYF.